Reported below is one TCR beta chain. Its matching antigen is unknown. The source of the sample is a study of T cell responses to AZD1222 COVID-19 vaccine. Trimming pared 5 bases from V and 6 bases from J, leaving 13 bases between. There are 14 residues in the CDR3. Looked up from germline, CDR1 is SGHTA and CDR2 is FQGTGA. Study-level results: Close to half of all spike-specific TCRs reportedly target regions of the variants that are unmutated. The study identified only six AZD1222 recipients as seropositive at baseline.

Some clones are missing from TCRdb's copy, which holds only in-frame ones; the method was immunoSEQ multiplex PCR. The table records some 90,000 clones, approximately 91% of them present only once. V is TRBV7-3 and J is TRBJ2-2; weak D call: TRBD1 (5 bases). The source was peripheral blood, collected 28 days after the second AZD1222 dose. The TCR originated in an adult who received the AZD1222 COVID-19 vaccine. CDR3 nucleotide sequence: TGTGCCAGCAGCCCCCAACAGGTCTCCGGGGAGCTGTTTTTT. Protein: CASSPQQVSGELFF.